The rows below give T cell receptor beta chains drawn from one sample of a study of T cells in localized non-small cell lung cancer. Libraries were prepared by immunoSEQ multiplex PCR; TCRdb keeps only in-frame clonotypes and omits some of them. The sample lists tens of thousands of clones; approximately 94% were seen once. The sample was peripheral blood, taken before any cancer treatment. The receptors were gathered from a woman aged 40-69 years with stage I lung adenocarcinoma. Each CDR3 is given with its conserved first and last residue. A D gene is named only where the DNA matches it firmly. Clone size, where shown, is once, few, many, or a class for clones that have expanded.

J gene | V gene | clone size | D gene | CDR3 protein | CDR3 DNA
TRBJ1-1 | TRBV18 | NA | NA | CASSLTEGGYEAFF | TGTGCCAGCTCACTAACCGAGGGGGGTTATGAAGCTTTCTTT
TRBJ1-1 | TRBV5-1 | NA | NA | CASVDMGGAETEAFF | TGCGCCAGCGTCGACATGGGGGGCGCGGAAACTGAAGCTTTCTTT
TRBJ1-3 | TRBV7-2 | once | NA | CASSLALREFGNTIYF | TGTGCCAGCAGCTTAGCGCTCCGGGAATTCGGAAACACCATATATTTT
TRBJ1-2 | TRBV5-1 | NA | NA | CASSLFNYNYGYTF | TGCGCCAGCAGCTTGTTCAACTATAACTATGGCTACACCTTC
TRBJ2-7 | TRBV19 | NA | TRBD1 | CASSIGTGISLHEQYF | TGTGCCAGTAGTATAGGGACAGGGATTTCTCTGCACGAGCAGTACTTC
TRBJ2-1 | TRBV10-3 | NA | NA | CAIDGGSGNEQFF | TGTGCCATCGATGGGGGCTCGGGGAATGAGCAGTTCTTC
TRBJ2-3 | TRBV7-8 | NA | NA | CASSLVPGRADTQYF | TGTGCCAGCAGCTTAGTCCCAGGGCGAGCAGATACGCAGTATTTT
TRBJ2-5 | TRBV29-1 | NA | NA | CSVQNRDRFETQYF | TGCAGCGTACAAAACAGGGATAGGTTTGAGACCCAGTACTTC
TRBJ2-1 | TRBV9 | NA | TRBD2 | CASSLSGGSSYNEQFF | TGTGCCAGCAGCCTATCCGGCGGGAGCTCCTACAATGAGCAGTTCTTC
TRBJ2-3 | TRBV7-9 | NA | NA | CASSLASTDTQYF | TGTGCCAGCAGCTTAGCGTCAACTGATACGCAGTATTTT
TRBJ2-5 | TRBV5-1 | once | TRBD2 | CASSLVPGGQETQYF | TGCGCCAGCAGCTTGGTGCCGGGGGGCCAAGAGACCCAGTACTTC
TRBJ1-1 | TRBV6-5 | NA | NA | CASSYSGMNTEAFF | TGTGCCAGCAGTTACTCGGGTATGAACACTGAAGCTTTCTTT
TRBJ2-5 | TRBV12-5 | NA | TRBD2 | CASGLGLAGGGETQYF | TGTGCTAGTGGTTTAGGACTAGCGGGAGGAGGAGAGACCCAGTACTTC
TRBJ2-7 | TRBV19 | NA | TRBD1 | CASSIRQGAPYEQYF | TGTGCCAGTAGTATTCGACAGGGCGCTCCCTACGAGCAGTACTTC
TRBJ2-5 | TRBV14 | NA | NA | CASSQDFYQETQYF | TGTGCCAGCAGCCAAGATTTCTACCAAGAGACCCAGTACTTC
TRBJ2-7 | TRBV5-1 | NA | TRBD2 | CASSVSASGTYEQYF | TGCGCCAGCAGCGTGTCGGCTAGCGGAACCTACGAGCAGTACTTC
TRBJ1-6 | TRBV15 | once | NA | CATSRDLNSPLHF | TGTGCCACCAGCAGAGATTTAAACTCACCCCTTCACTTT
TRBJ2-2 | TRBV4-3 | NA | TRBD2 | CASSQEYAASGGLTGELFF | TGCGCCAGCAGCCAAGAATACGCGGCTAGCGGGGGACTCACCGGGGAGCTGTTTTTT
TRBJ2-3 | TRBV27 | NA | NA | CASSLLFTRTDTQYF | TGTGCCAGCAGTTTATTGTTTACCCGCACAGATACGCAGTATTTT
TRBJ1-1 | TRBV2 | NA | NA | CASRVGNTEAFF | TGTGCCAGCAGGGTCGGGAACACTGAAGCTTTCTTT
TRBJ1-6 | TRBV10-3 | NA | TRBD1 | CAISELGTGGSPLHF | TGTGCCATCAGTGAGTTAGGGACAGGGGGTTCACCCCTCCACTTT
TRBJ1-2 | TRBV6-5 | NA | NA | CASSFSMRRGYTF | TGTGCCAGCAGTTTTTCGATGCGGCGCGGCTACACCTTC
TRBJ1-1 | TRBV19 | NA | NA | CASSPLSGTRNTEAFF | TGTGCCAGTAGTCCCTTGTCCGGGACACGGAACACTGAAGCTTTCTTT
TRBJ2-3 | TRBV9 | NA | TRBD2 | CASSDGTSLGDTQYF | TGTGCCAGCAGCGATGGGACTAGCTTGGGCGATACGCAGTATTTT
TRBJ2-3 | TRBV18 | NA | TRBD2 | CASSPPGGTSGTDTQYF | TGTGCCAGCTCACCACCGGGGGGGACGTCCGGCACAGATACGCAGTATTTT
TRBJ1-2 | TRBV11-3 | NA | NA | CASSQMGPLQSYGYTF | TGTGCCAGCAGCCAAATGGGGCCCTTGCAGAGCTATGGCTACACCTTC
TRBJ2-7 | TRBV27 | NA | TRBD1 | CASRTAGQGAYEQYF | TGTGCCAGCAGAACCGCGGGACAGGGGGCCTACGAGCAGTACTTC
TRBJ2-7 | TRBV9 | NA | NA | CASSPRPEGLYEQYF | TGTGCCAGCAGCCCCCGCCCGGAGGGCCTTTACGAGCAGTACTTC
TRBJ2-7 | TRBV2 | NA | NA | CASSLTWGGGEQYF | TGTGCCAGCAGTCTTACTTGGGGGGGCGGCGAGCAGTACTTC
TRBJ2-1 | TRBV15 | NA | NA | CATSRDLGFYEQFF | TGTGCCACCAGCAGAGACCTAGGGTTCTATGAGCAGTTCTTC
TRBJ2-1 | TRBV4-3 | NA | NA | CASSQAQLRNEQFF | TGCGCCAGCAGCCAAGCACAACTTAGGAATGAGCAGTTCTTC
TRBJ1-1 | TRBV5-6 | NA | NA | CASSFGGAWNTEAFF | TGTGCCAGCAGCTTTGGGGGGGCGTGGAACACTGAAGCTTTCTTT
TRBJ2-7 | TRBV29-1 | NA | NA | CSVGENEQYF | TGCAGCGTAGGAGAGAACGAGCAGTACTTC
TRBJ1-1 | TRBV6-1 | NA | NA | CASSLNSVNTEAFF | TGTGCCAGCAGCTTGAACAGTGTGAACACTGAGGCTTTCTTT
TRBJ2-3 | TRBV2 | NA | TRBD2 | CASSPSGSGGGTQYF | TGTGCCAGCAGCCCTAGCGGGAGCGGCGGTGGAACGCAGTATTTT
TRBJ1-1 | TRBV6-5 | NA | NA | CASSENWKAFF | TGTGCCAGCAGTGAAAATTGGAAAGCTTTCTTT
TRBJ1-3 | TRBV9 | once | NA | CASSVDSPPGNTIYF | TGTGCCAGCAGCGTAGACAGTCCTCCTGGAAACACCATATATTTT
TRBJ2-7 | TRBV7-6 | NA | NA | CASSPDWTLTYEQYF | TGTGCCAGCAGCCCTGACTGGACTCTCACCTACGAGCAGTACTTC
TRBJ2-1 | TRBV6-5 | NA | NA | CASTPDGAPWDEQFF | TGTGCCAGCACCCCTGACGGGGCGCCCTGGGATGAGCAGTTCTTC
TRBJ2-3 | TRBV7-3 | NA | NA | CASRPLGTDTQYF | TGTGCCAGCAGGCCCCTGGGCACAGATACGCAGTATTTT
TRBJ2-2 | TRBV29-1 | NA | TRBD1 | CSTVGQGALNTGELFF | TGCAGCACCGTGGGACAGGGGGCTTTGAACACCGGGGAGCTGTTTTTT
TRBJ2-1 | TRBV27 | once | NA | CASSLSQTNEGQFF | TGTGCCAGCAGTTTATCACAGACTAACGAAGGGCAGTTCTTC
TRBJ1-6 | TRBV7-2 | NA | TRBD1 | CASSFLDRGPGSPLHF | TGTGCCAGCAGCTTCCTGGACAGGGGGCCTGGTTCACCCCTCCACTTT
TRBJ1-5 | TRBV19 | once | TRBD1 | CASSIEEGQGAYQPQHF | TGTGCCAGTAGTATCGAGGAGGGACAGGGGGCATATCAGCCCCAGCATTTT
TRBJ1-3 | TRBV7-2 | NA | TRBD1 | CASSLSLGTGGNTIYF | TGTGCCAGCAGCCTATCCCTCGGGACAGGTGGAAACACCATATATTTT
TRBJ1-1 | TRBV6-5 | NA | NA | CASSQGNTEAFF | TGTGCCAGCAGTCAGGGGAACACTGAAGCTTTCTTT